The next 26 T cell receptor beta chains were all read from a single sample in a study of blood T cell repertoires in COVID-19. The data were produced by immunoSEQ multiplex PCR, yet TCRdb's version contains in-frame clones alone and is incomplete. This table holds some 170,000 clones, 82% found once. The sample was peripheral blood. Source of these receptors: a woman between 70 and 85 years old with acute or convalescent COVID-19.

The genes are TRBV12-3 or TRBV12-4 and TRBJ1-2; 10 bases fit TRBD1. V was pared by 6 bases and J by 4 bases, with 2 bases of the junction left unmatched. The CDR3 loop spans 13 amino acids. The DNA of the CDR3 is TGTGCCAGCAGGACAGGGGGCAGCTATGGCTACACCTTC. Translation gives CASRTGGSYGYTF.

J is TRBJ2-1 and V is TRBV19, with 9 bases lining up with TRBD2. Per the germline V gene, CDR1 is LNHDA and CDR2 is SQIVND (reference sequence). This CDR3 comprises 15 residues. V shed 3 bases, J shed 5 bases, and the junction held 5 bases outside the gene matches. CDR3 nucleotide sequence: TGTGCCAGTAGTATCTTAGCGGGAGTTGACAATGAGCAGTTCTTC. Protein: CASSILAGVDNEQFF. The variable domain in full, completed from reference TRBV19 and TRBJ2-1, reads DGGITQSPKYLFRKEGQNVTLSCEQNLNHDAMYWYRQDPGQGLRLIYYSQIVNDFQKGDIAEGYSVSREKKESFPLTVTSAQKNPTAFYLCASSILAGVDNEQFFGPGTRLTVL.

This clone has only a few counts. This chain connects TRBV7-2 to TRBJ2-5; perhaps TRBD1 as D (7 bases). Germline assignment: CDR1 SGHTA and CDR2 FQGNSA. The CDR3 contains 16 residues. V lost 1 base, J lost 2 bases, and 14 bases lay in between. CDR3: CASSLVPGGTQETQYF. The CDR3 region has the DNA TGTGCCAGCAGCTTAGTCCCAGGGGGGACACAAGAGACCCAGTACTTC.

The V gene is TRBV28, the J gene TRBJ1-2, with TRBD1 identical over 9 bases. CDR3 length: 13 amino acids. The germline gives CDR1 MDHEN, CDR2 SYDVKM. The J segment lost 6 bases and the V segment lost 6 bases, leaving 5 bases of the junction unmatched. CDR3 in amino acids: CASSRDRVDGYTF. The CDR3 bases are TGTGCCAGCAGCCGGGACAGGGTGGATGGCTACACCTTC.

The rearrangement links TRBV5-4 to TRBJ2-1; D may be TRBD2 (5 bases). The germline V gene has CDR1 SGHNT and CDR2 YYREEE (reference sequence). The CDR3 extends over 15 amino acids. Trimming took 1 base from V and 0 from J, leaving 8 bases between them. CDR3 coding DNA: TGTGCCAGCAGCTTGTCTGGGAGCTCCTACAATGAGCAGTTCTTC. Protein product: CASSLSGSSYNEQFF.

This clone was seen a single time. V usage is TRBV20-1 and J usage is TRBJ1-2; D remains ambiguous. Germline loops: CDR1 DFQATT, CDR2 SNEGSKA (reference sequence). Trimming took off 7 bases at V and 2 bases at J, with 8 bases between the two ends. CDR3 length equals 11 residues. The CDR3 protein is CSDNRNYGYTF. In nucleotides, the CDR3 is TGCAGTGATAACAGAAACTATGGCTACACCTTC.

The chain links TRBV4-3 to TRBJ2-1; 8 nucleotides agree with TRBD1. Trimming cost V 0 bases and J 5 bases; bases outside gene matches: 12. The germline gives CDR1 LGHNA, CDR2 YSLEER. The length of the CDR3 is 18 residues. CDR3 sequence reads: CASSQDLSGQGVDNEQFF. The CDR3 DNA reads TGCGCCAGCAGCCAAGATCTATCCGGACAGGGCGTCGACAATGAGCAGTTCTTC.

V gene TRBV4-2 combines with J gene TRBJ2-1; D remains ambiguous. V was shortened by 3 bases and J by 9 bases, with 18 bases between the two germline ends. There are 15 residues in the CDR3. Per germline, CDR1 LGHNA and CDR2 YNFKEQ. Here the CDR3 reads CASSHPNRPTGEQFF. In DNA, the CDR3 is TGTGCCAGCAGCCACCCCAACCGCCCAACGGGTGAGCAGTTCTTC.

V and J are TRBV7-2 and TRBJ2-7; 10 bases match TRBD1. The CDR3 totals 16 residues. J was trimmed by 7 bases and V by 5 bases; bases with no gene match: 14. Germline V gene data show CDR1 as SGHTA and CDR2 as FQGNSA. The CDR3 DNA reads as TGTGCCAGCAGCCATTCGCCGGGACAGGGGAGCGGAGAGCAGTACTTC. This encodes CASSHSPGQGSGEQYF. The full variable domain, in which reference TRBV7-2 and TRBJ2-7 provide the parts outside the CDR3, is GAGVSQSPSNKVTEKGKDVELRCDPISGHTALYWYRQSLGQGLEFLIYFQGNSAPDKSGLPSDRFSAERTGGSVSTLTIQRTQQEDSAVYLCASSHSPGQGSGEQYFGPGTRLTVT.

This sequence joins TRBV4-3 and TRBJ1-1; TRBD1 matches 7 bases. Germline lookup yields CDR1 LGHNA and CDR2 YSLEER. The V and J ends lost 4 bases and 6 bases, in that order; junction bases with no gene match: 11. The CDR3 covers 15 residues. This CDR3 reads CASSPSGGSSAEAFF. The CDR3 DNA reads TGCGCCAGCAGCCCCTCAGGGGGGAGTAGCGCTGAAGCTTTCTTT.

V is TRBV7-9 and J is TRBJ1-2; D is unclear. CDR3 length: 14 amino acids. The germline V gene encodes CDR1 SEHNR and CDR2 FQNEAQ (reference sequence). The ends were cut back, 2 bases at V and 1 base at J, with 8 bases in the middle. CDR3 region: CASSLTGYNYGYTF. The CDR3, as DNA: TGTGCCAGCAGCTTAACGGGGTATAACTATGGCTACACCTTC.

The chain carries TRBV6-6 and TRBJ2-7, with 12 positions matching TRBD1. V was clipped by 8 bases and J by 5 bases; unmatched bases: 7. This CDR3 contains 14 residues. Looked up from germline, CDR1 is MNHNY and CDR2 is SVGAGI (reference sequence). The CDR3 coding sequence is TGTGCCAGCCTTGCTCGGGACAGGGGGCACGAGCAGTACTTC. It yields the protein CASLARDRGHEQYF.

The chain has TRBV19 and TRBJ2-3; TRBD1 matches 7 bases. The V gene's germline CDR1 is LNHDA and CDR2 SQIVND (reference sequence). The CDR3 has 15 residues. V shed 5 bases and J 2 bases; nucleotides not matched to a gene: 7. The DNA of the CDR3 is TGTGCCAGTAGTCTTTCGGGACAGAACACAGATACGCAGTATTTT. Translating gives CASSLSGQNTDTQYF.

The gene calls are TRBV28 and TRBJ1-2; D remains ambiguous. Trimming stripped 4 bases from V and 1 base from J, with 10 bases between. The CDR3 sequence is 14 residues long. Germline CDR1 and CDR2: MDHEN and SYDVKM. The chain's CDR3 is CASSSGWGNYGYTF. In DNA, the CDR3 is TGTGCCAGCAGTTCGGGGTGGGGTAACTATGGCTACACCTTC.

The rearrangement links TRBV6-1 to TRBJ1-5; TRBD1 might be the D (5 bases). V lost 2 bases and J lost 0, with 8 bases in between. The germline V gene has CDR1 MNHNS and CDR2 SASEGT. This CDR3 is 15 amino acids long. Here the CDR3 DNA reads TGTGCCAGCAGTGAACGGACACTTAGCAATCAGCCCCAGCATTTT. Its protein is CASSERTLSNQPQHF.

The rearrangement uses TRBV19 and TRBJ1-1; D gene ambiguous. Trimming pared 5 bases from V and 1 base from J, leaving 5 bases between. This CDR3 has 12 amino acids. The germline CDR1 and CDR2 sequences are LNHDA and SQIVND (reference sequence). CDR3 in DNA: TGTGCCAGTAGTCCAGGGAACACTGAAGCTTTCTTT. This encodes CASSPGNTEAFF.

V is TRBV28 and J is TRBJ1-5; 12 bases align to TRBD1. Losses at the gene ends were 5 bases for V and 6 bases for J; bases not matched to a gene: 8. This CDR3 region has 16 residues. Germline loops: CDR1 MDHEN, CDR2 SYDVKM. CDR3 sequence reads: CASSHWGQGAIQPQHF. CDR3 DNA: TGTGCCAGCAGTCATTGGGGACAGGGGGCCATTCAGCCCCAGCATTTT.

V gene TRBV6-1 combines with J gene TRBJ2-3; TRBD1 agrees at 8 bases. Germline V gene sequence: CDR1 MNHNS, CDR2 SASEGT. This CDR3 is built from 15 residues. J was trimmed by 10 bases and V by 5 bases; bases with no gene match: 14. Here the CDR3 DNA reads TGTGCCAGCAGTCCATTACAGCGGACAGGGAGTGCGCAGTATTTT. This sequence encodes CASSPLQRTGSAQYF.

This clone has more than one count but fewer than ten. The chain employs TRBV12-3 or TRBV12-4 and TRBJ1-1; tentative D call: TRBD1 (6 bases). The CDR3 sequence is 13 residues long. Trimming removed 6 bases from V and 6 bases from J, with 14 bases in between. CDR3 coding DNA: TGTGCCAGCAGGGTCACAGGGATGCCTGAAGCTTTCTTT. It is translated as CASRVTGMPEAFF.

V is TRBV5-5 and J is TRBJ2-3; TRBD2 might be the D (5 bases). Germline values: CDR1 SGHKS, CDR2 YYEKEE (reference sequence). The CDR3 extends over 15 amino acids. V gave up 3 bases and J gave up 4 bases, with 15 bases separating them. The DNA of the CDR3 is TGTGCCAGCAGCTCTCCCGGGGAAACGGCAGATACGCAGTATTTT. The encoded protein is CASSSPGETADTQYF.

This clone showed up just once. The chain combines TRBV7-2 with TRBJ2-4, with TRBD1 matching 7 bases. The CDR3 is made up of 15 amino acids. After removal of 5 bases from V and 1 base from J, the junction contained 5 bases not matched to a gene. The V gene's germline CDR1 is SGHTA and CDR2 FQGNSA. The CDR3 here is CASSRDRTAKNIQYF. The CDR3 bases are TGTGCCAGCAGCCGGGACAGAACGGCCAAAAACATTCAGTACTTC.

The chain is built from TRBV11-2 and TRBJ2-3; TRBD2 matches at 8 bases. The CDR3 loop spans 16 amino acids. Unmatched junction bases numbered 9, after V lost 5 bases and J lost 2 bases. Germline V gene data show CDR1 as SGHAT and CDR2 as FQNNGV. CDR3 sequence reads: CASSPGAGAFTDTQYF. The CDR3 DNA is TGTGCCAGCAGCCCAGGAGCGGGGGCGTTCACAGATACGCAGTATTTT. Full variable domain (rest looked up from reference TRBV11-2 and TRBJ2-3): EAGVAQSPRYKIIEKRQSVAFWCNPISGHATLYWYQQILGQGPKLLIQFQNNGVVDDSQLPKDRFSAERLKGVDSTLKIQPAKLEDSAVYLCASSPGAGAFTDTQYFGPGTRLTVL.

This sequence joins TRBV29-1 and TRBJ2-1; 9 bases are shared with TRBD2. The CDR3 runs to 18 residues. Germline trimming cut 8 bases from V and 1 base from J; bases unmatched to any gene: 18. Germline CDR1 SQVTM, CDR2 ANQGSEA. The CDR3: CSLLNPFSGSQSYNEQFF. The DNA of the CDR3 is TGCAGCCTTTTAAACCCTTTTAGCGGGAGTCAATCCTACAATGAGCAGTTCTTC.

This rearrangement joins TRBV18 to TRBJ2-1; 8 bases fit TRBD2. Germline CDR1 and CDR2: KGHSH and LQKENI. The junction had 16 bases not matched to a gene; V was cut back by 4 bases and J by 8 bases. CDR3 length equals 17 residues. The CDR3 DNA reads TGTGCCAGCTCACTCCAGGTAGCGGGATCAGGTTGGGATGAGCAGTTCTTC. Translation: CASSLQVAGSGWDEQFF.

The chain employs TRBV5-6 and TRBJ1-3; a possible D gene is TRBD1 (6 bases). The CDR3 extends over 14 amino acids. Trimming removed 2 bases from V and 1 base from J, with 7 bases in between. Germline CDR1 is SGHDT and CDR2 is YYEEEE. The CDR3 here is CASSLGGSGNTIYF. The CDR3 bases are TGTGCCAGCAGCTTAGGGGGTTCTGGAAACACCATATATTTT.

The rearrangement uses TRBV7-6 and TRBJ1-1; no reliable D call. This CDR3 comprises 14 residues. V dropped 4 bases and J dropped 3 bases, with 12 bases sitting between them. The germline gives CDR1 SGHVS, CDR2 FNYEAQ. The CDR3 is CASSSQQSYTEAFF. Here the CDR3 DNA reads TGTGCCAGCAGCTCGCAACAGTCTTACACTGAAGCTTTCTTT.